This T cell receptor beta chain was recovered during a study of vaccination and CD4 T cells after COVID-19. Regarding this clonotype: Its antigen is as yet unknown.

Noted treatment: roughly 10-day PBMC culture with coronavirus spike peptide pools or control peptides (ViraFEST assay). The Oncomine TCR Beta short-read assay was applied to DNA of cultured CD4+ T cells. TCRdb itself ran the PCR reads through MiXCR, one entry per CDR3 protein. Of under 15,000 distinct CDR3 sequences listed, about 57% are singletons. V was shortened by 5 bases and J by 7 bases, with 12 bases between the two germline ends. Germline V CDR1 and CDR2: SGHVS, FNYEAQ. This CDR3 has 13 amino acids. The chain has TRBV7-6 and TRBJ2-1; possibly TRBD2 for D (5 bases). Sequencing input: CD4+ T cells from blood, cultured in vitro. This sequence originates from a human donor who had recovered from COVID-19. The DNA of the CDR3 is TGTGCCAGCAGCCCCCGGACGGGGAATGAGCAGTTCTTC. It codes for CASSPRTGNEQFF.